The next 20 T cell receptor beta chains were all read from a single sample in a study of technical replicates of blood from a few donors. Clones were read by immunoSEQ multiplex PCR, and TCRdb kept only the in-frame ones, dropping some. This sample has 79,000 or so clones; 85% to 95% occur once, and the top ten carry about 0.4%. Sequencing input: T cells isolated from PBMCs. Receptors originate from a human donor in good health.

This clone appeared once. J is TRBJ2-3 and V is TRBV27, with 15 bases aligning to TRBD2. The CDR3 runs to 17 residues. With 4 bases clipped from V and 5 bases from J, the junction kept 7 bases outside the gene matches. Germline V gene sequence: CDR1 MNHEY, CDR2 SMNVEV (reference sequence). The CDR3 is CASSWTSGRAKGDTQYF. CDR3 nucleotide sequence: TGTGCCAGCAGTTGGACTAGCGGGAGGGCTAAGGGAGATACGCAGTATTTT.

The V call is TRBV4-2, the J call TRBJ2-5, with 12 bases identical to TRBD1. The CDR3 loop spans 19 amino acids. The V and J ends lost 3 bases and 2 bases, in that order; junction bases with no gene match: 13. The germline V gene encodes CDR1 LGHNA and CDR2 YNFKEQ. CDR3 nucleotides: TGTGCCAGCAGCCACACCGGGACAGGGGGCTTGGGCTTTCAAGAGACCCAGTACTTC. It yields the protein CASSHTGTGGLGFQETQYF.

This chain uses TRBV19 with TRBJ2-7, with D tentatively TRBD2 (6 bases). CDR3 length: 13 residues. V lost 4 bases to trimming and J lost 0 bases, with 7 bases between them. The germline CDR1 and CDR2 sequences are LNHDA and SQIVND (reference sequence). The CDR3 is CASSKDYSYEQYF. The CDR3 DNA is TGTGCCAGTAGTAAGGACTACTCCTACGAGCAGTACTTC.

The rearrangement uses TRBV5-1 and TRBJ1-1; perhaps TRBD1 as D (6 bases). CDR1 is SGHRS, CDR2 YFSETQ, per germline. The CDR3 extends over 14 amino acids. V lost 4 bases, J lost 1 base, and 11 bases lay in between. This CDR3 reads CASSPQGQNTEAFF. For the CDR3, the DNA is TGCGCCAGCAGCCCACAGGGACAGAACACTGAAGCTTTCTTT.

In nucleotides, the CDR3 is TGTGCCAGCAGTGAATCGGGGACATCCTATCAGCCCCAGCATTTT. Residues: CASSESGTSYQPQHF. This chain uses TRBV25-1 with TRBJ1-5; possibly TRBD1 for D (6 bases). The germline V and J ends were trimmed by 1 base and 5 bases, with 12 bases remaining between them. This CDR3 has 15 residues. Germline CDR1 MGHDK, CDR2 SYGVNS.

This clone was found once. The CDR3 spells CASSKRKDGIYNQPQHF. CDR3 nucleotide sequence: TGTGCCAGCAGCAAACGAAAGGACGGGATATACAATCAGCCCCAGCATTTT. This chain joins TRBV21-1 and TRBJ1-5. TRBV21-1 is listed as a pseudogene. The CDR3 has 17 residues.

V and J are TRBV7-2 and TRBJ1-1, with 7 bases that match TRBD1. The CDR3 is 13 residues long. The V gene's germline CDR1 is SGHTA and CDR2 FQGNSA. Trimming cost V 4 bases and J 6 bases; bases outside gene matches: 5. The CDR3 protein is CASSSLDRPEAFF. The CDR3 coding sequence is TGTGCCAGCAGCTCCTTGGACAGGCCTGAAGCTTTCTTT.

V and J are TRBV10-3 and TRBJ1-5, with 10 bases matching TRBD1. V was clipped by 8 bases and J by 6 bases; unmatched bases: 7. The V gene's germline CDR1 is ENHRY and CDR2 SYGVKD. The CDR3 extends over 14 amino acids. The CDR3 DNA reads as TGTGCCATCGGAGGGACAGGGGAAGGTCAGCCCCAGCATTTT. Translating gives CAIGGTGEGQPQHF.

The V call is TRBV5-1, the J call TRBJ2-3; 7 nucleotides agree with TRBD1. The CDR3 has 14 residues. Germline CDR1 is SGHRS and CDR2 is YFSETQ. Unmatched junction bases numbered 6, after V lost 4 bases and J lost 4 bases. CDR3 amino acids: CASSPTGQADTQYF. The DNA for the CDR3 is TGCGCCAGCAGCCCGACAGGGCAGGCAGATACGCAGTATTTT.

J is TRBJ1-5 and V is TRBV27, with D perhaps TRBD1 (5 bases). Germline V CDR1 and CDR2: MNHEY, SMNVEV (reference sequence). There are 16 residues in the CDR3. Trimming took off 2 bases at V and 0 bases at J, with 11 bases between the two ends. The CDR3 bases are TGTGCCAGCAGTTTAAAATGGGGGGATAGCAATCAGCCCCAGCATTTT. It yields the protein CASSLKWGDSNQPQHF.

The rearrangement links TRBV6-4 to TRBJ2-2, with 11 nucleotides matching TRBD2. V gave up 2 bases and J gave up 1 base; unmatched junction bases: 3. The CDR3 has 17 amino acids. The germline gives CDR1 MRHNA, CDR2 SNTAGT. The CDR3, as DNA: TGTGCCAGCAGTGACCCCGGACTAGCGGGGAACACCGGGGAGCTGTTTTTT. It codes for CASSDPGLAGNTGELFF.

CDR3 nucleotides: TGTGCCACCAGCAGGGAACCCGGGACAGTCGTCTACGAGCAGTACTTC. Protein product: CATSREPGTVVYEQYF. The chain links TRBV15 to TRBJ2-7; 7 nucleotides agree with TRBD1. Unmatched junction bases numbered 11, after V lost 3 bases and J lost 3 bases. Germline V CDR1 and CDR2: LNHNV, YYDKDF (reference sequence). This CDR3 has 16 residues.

The genes are TRBV9 and TRBJ2-1, with TRBD2 identical over 10 bases. Germline-derived CDR1 and CDR2 are SGDLS and YYNGEE. The CDR3 is 16 amino acids. The V and J ends lost 4 bases and 2 bases, in that order; junction bases with no gene match: 6. The CDR3 protein is CASSPTLAGAYNEQFF. The CDR3 DNA reads as TGTGCCAGCAGCCCCACCCTAGCGGGGGCCTACAATGAGCAGTTCTTC. The complete variable domain, with remaining parts taken from reference TRBV9 and TRBJ2-1, reads DSGVTQTPKHLITATGQRVTLRCSPRSGDLSVYWYQQSLDQGLQFLIQYYNGEERAKGNILERFSAQQFPDLHSELNLSSLELGDSALYFCASSPTLAGAYNEQFFGPGTRLTVL.

CDR3 sequence (DNA): TGCGCCAGCAGCCAAGGGCGGGAGGCCTACAATGAGCAGTTCTTC. Amino acid sequence: CASSQGREAYNEQFF. The V and J genes are TRBV4-1 and TRBJ2-1; 8 bases agree with TRBD2. J lost 2 bases, V lost 1 base, and 1 base had no gene match. This CDR3 is built from 15 residues. Looked up from germline, CDR1 is MGHRA and CDR2 is YSYEKL.

This chain links TRBV19 with TRBJ2-1; 7 bases agree with TRBD2. Trimming at V came to 2 bases and at J to 9 bases, leaving 4 bases not matched to a gene. This CDR3 spans 13 amino acids. CDR1 LNHDA and CDR2 SQIVND come from the germline V gene (reference sequence). CDR3 sequence: CASSISAGFEQFF. Written as DNA, the CDR3 is TGTGCCAGTAGTATATCAGCGGGATTTGAGCAGTTCTTC.

The chain is built from TRBV7-8 and TRBJ1-1; D is unclear. The CDR3 extends over 16 amino acids. Germline CDR1 and CDR2: SGHVS and FQNEAQ. Trimming stripped 3 bases from V and 3 bases from J, with 17 bases between. The CDR3 here is CASSFGNYTRYTEAFF. The DNA of the CDR3 is TGTGCCAGCAGCTTTGGAAACTATACAAGGTACACTGAAGCTTTCTTT.

DNA for the CDR3: TGTGCCAGCAGCTTGTTAGTGAAGAGAAACTATGGCTACACCTTC. Encoded protein: CASSLLVKRNYGYTF. This chain connects TRBV5-6 to TRBJ1-2; the D is unclear. This CDR3 has 15 residues. V shed 1 base and J shed 2 bases, with 12 bases lying between them. Germline lookup yields CDR1 SGHDT and CDR2 YYEEEE.

The CDR3 sequence is CASSLAVGTGGYGYTF. CDR3 in DNA: TGTGCCAGCAGCTTGGCCGTCGGGACAGGGGGCTATGGCTACACCTTC. The chain couples TRBV5-6 to TRBJ1-2; the match to TRBD1 covers 11 bases. CDR3 size: 16 residues. Germline-derived CDR1 and CDR2 are SGHDT and YYEEEE. Germline trimming cut 0 bases from V and 4 bases from J; bases unmatched to any gene: 5. The complete variable domain, with remaining parts taken from reference TRBV5-6 and TRBJ1-2, reads DAGVTQSPTHLIKTRGQQVTLRCSPKSGHDTVSWYQQALGQGPQFIFQYYEEEERQRGNFPDRFSGHQFPNYSSELNVNALLLGDSALYLCASSLAVGTGGYGYTFGSGTRLTVV.

V and J are TRBV7-3 and TRBJ2-1; 11 bases are a match to TRBD2. V lost 5 bases, J lost 1 base, and 22 bases stayed unmatched. There are 22 residues in the CDR3. Per the germline V gene, CDR1 is SGHTA and CDR2 is FQGTGA. The DNA of the CDR3 is TGTGCCAGCAGCCCCGGGACATCTTACATTGTGGGGACTAGCGGATCCTACAATGAGCAGTTCTTC. Its protein is CASSPGTSYIVGTSGSYNEQFF. The whole variable domain, filled in from reference TRBV7-3 and TRBJ2-1, reads GAGVSQTPSNKVTEKGKYVELRCDPISGHTALYWYRQSLGQGPEFLIYFQGTGAADDSGLPNDRFFAVRPEGSVSTLKIQRTERGDSAVYLCASSPGTSYIVGTSGSYNEQFFGPGTRLTVL.

This clone appeared once. The chain recombines TRBV7-3 with TRBJ1-1; D perhaps matches TRBD1 (5 bases). Germline V gene data show CDR1 as SGHTA and CDR2 as FQGTGA. CDR3 size: 13 residues. V lost 3 bases and J 5 bases, leaving 10 bases between the germline ends. Here the CDR3 DNA reads TGTGCCAGCAGCTTTTGGGCAGGGACTGAAGCTTTCTTT. It encodes CASSFWAGTEAFF.